Below, one TCR beta chain is given with its context. Its antigen is undetermined. In the same sample, other DNA sequences code for this CDR3. The data originate from a study of shared clonotypes between healthy human individuals. Study-wide results and limits: Estimated richness values were generally larger in naive subsets than in memory subsets.

Genomic DNA of each subset was evenly split across several immunoSEQ plates. The method was immunoSEQ multiplex PCR; TCRdb's version includes in-frame clones alone and lacks a portion of them. Among some 2,100,000 clones, more than 90% were seen once, and the ten largest hold approximately 0.13%. The TCR comes from a man between 18 and 35 years old in good health. Sequenced input: naive CD4+ T cells sorted from blood. Indicated subset: CD45RA+ positively selected.

This CDR3 is CASSPGLAGRETQYF. Written as DNA, the CDR3 is TGCGCCAGCAGCCCAGGACTAGCGGGACGAGAGACCCAGTACTTC. The V gene is TRBV4-1, the J gene TRBJ2-5; TRBD2 matches 12 bases. Per germline, CDR1 MGHRA and CDR2 YSYEKL. This CDR3 is 15 amino acids long. The J segment lost 4 bases and the V segment lost 4 bases, leaving 4 bases of the junction unmatched.